Here is one T cell receptor (beta chain) with its context. Germline V gene sequence: CDR1 MNHEY, CDR2 SVGAGI. The ends were cut back, 5 bases at V and 10 bases at J, with 14 bases in the middle. The CDR3 consists of 13 residues. The sample belongs to a study of CD8 T cells in Susac syndrome. When the RNA was reverse transcribed, random hexamers were used with an input of roughly 0.45 to 1 ug. Amplification of TCR beta CDR3 by immunoSEQ multiplex PCR spanned 54 Vbeta and 13 Jbeta. TCRdb independently ran MiXCR on the immunoSEQ multiplex PCR reads; one entry per CDR3 protein. The data hold about 120,000 distinct CDR3 sequences, with 85% to 95% observed a single time.

The chain employs TRBV6-5 and TRBJ1-4, with D unclear. The clonotype originates from a human donor with Susac syndrome. Sequences were obtained from CD8+ T cells from PBMCs. CDR3 region: CASSGDSWGKLFF. CDR3 nucleotide sequence: TGTGCCAGCAGTGGTGACTCTTGGGGAAAACTGTTTTTT.